Listed here are 13 T cell receptor beta chains from one sample, sequenced in a study of tumor-infiltrating lymphocytes in primary liver carcinoma. Alongside blood RNA obtained from unsorted whole blood, germline DNA was also extracted. Total RNA (roughly 530 ng) served as template for TCR beta cDNA synthesis primed by a constant-region primer. Libraries of TCR beta came from three nested multiplex PCR rounds with slightly modified ARM-PCR. TRBV1-TRBV30 forward primers paired with a C-beta reverse primer drove the first two PCR rounds, roughly 10 cycles each. Via MiXCR, TCRdb re-called the multiplex PCR reads, giving one row per CDR3 protein. The repertoire holds fewer than 350,000 distinct CDR3 sequences, with more than 55% as singletons. Sequencing used peripheral blood. All receptors derive from a man between 40 and 49 years old with primary liver carcinoma and hepatitis B virus infection.

As regards this clonotype: The junction departs from the called germline gene at one end, perhaps through a read error. The CDR3 DNA follows: TGTGCCAGTAGCTTAGGTATAGCGTCGTATTCACCCCTCCACTTT. It translates to CASSLGIASYSPLHF. The V call is TRBV11-2, the J call TRBJ1-6; D is undetermined. This CDR3 has 15 amino acids. Germline V gene lookup returns CDR1 SGHAT and CDR2 FQNNGV.

There are a few counts of this clonotype. The chain combines TRBV7-9 with TRBJ2-3, with D possibly matching TRBD2 (6 bases). This CDR3 region has 14 residues. CDR1 and CDR2 from the germline V gene are SEHNR and FQNEAQ (reference sequence). V was trimmed by 1 base and J by 11 bases, leaving 16 bases between them. In DNA form, the CDR3 reads TGTGCCAGCAGCTTAGACCCTCTGGAGGGAAAGCAGTATTTT. Translation: CASSLDPLEGKQYF.

This clonotype showed up just a few times. The chain uses TRBV5-4 and TRBJ2-3; possibly TRBD1 for D (6 bases). V lost 3 bases to trimming and J lost 0 bases, with 8 bases between them. CDR3 length: 14 amino acids. Looked up from germline, CDR1 is SGHNT and CDR2 is YYREEE (reference sequence). Written as DNA, the CDR3 is TGTGCCAGCAGCTCACAGGGAAGCACAGATACGCAGTATTTT. Translating gives CASSSQGSTDTQYF.

This clonotype was recorded at least ten times. This sequence joins TRBV29-1 and TRBJ2-7; D ambiguous. The V end was cut by 7 bases, the J end by 1 base, with 14 bases between. CDR1 SQVTM and CDR2 ANQGSEA come from the germline V gene. The CDR3 totals 13 residues. For the CDR3, the DNA is TGCAGCGCCGCGTTGGCAGATTCCTACGAGCAGTACTTC. Protein: CSAALADSYEQYF.

Concerning this clonotype itself: A much bigger clone sits one base away, suggesting this may be a read error. V gene TRBV10-3 combines with J gene TRBJ2-1; tentative D call: TRBD2 (5 bases). Germline values: CDR1 ENHRY, CDR2 SYGVKD. V lost 3 bases and J 5 bases, leaving 11 bases between the germline ends. The CDR3 extends over 14 amino acids. CDR3 DNA: TGTGCCATCAGTGATGCTAGCAAGGACAATGAGCAGTTCTTC. This codes for CAISDASKDNEQFF.

As for this clonotype: With a much larger clone just one base away, this may be a read error. The chain's CDR3 is CASRLTGGYEQYF. The DNA for the CDR3 is TGTGCCAGCAGGCTGACTGGCGGGTACGAGCAGTACTTC. The chain links TRBV6-2 or TRBV6-3 to TRBJ2-7, with a possible D match to TRBD2 (5 bases). V dropped 6 bases and J dropped 4 bases, with 13 bases sitting between them. Germline loops: CDR1 MNHEY, CDR2 SVGEGT. The CDR3 is made up of 13 amino acids.

The chain couples TRBV30 to TRBJ2-5; unclear D gene. Per germline, CDR1 GTSNPN and CDR2 SVGIG (reference sequence). The CDR3 covers 13 residues. Trimming pared 0 bases from V and 8 bases from J, leaving 13 bases between. CDR3 nucleotides: TGTGCCTGGAGTGTAGTGGCGCGAGAAACCCAGTACTTC. Protein sequence: CAWSVVARETQYF.

This chain uses TRBV6-5 with TRBJ2-1, with D maybe TRBD2 (6 bases). Germline CDR1 and CDR2: MNHEY and SVGAGI. The CDR3 length is 16 residues. V shed 5 bases and J shed 2 bases, with 16 bases lying between them. The CDR3 protein is CASSPTPTRAYNEQFF. The DNA of the CDR3 is TGTGCCAGCAGTCCCACTCCGACTAGGGCCTACAATGAGCAGTTCTTC.

The chain joins TRBV19 to TRBJ2-1; possibly TRBD1 for D (5 bases). The CDR3 sequence is 12 residues long. Germline lookup yields CDR1 LNHDA and CDR2 SQIVND (reference sequence). V lost 0 bases to trimming and J lost 8 bases, with 5 bases between them. The CDR3 sequence: CASSIEQDEQFF. CDR3 DNA sequence: TGTGCCAGTAGTATAGAACAGGATGAGCAGTTCTTC.

Regarding this clonotype: A much larger clone differs by one base, so this may be a read error. The gene calls are TRBV6-2 or TRBV6-3 and TRBJ2-1; 9 bases are a match to TRBD2. The germline gives CDR1 MNHEY, CDR2 SVGEGT. CDR3 length equals 16 residues. V lost 7 bases, J lost 7 bases, and 14 bases stayed unmatched. In DNA form, the CDR3 reads TGTGCCAGCATCCCCTTCGGGCGGGAGGGCCAGAATGAGCAGTTCTTC. Amino acid sequence: CASIPFGREGQNEQFF.

In the case of this clonotype: Without the conserved terminal phenylalanine or tryptophan, this CDR3 likely stems from a read error. The genes are TRBV30 and TRBJ2-1; 7 bases map to TRBD2. This CDR3 has 13 residues. The germline V gene encodes CDR1 GTSNPN and CDR2 SVGIG (reference sequence). Losses at the gene ends were 3 bases for V and 5 bases for J; bases not matched to a gene: 4. CDR3 bases: TGTGCCTGGAGCCCCAGCGGGGACAATGAGCAGTTCTTA. It specifies CAWSPSGDNEQFL.

The V call is TRBV28, the J call TRBJ2-3; D is perhaps TRBD1 (5 bases). CDR3 length: 16 residues. Between the trimmed V and J ends, which lost 2 bases and 2 bases, there was a span of 14 bases. Germline lookup yields CDR1 MDHEN and CDR2 SYDVKM. The CDR3 DNA is TGTGCCAGCAGTTTAACACAGGCCAGAACCACAGATACGCAGTATTTT. Amino acids: CASSLTQARTTDTQYF. The whole variable domain, remainder taken from reference TRBV28 and TRBJ2-3, is DVKVTQSSRYLVKRTGEKVFLECVQDMDHENMFWYRQDPGLGLRLIYFSYDVKMKEKGDIPEGYSVSREKKERFSLILESASTNQTSMYLCASSLTQARTTDTQYFGPGTRLTVL.

This clonotype was found many times. The chain is built from TRBV6-2 or TRBV6-3 and TRBJ2-1; 13 bases line up with TRBD2. Germline V gene sequence: CDR1 MNHEY, CDR2 SVGEGT. The V segment lost 6 bases and the J segment 8 bases; nucleotides outside the gene matches: 10. The CDR3 covers 16 residues. CDR3 sequence reads: CASSNLWTSGSDEQFF. The DNA of the CDR3 is TGTGCCAGCAGCAACCTCTGGACTAGCGGGAGCGATGAGCAGTTCTTC.